This is a list of T cell receptor beta chains from one sample in a study of cytotoxic CD8 clonotypes in ibrutinib-treated CLL. Sequencing used immunoSEQ multiplex PCR; TCRdb keeps in-frame clones, though not all of them. The data contain approximately 140,000 clones, 60% to 80% of them singletons. The sample in question was PBMCs, obtained after 12 months of ibrutinib treatment. All receptors derive from a human donor with chronic lymphocytic leukemia. The CDR3 runs from the conserved cysteine through the conserved F or W. Fields, in order: V gene, D gene, CDR3 protein. A D gene is named only where the DNA matches it firmly.

TRBV7-9 | TRBD1 | CASSLTGAYGYTF
TRBV7-6 | - | CASSFTSGELFF
TRBV7-2 | - | CASSLAAAAGTDTQYF
TRBV20-1 | - | CSARDPGYTF
TRBV6-1 | - | CASSAGQVNQPQHF
TRBV19 | - | CASSIPPGEGEKLFF
TRBV6-5 | - | CASSRTVNTEAFF
TRBV7-2 | TRBD1 | CASSGQGAQHEQYF
TRBV7-9 | - | CASSTREGLQEQYF
TRBV6-1 | - | CASSGLGRGRGTEAFF
TRBV6-5 | - | CASSYSLDSNQPQHF
TRBV28 | - | CASRGRGSSYEQYF
TRBV5-4 | TRBD2 | CASSRMSGGTPGELFF
TRBV28 | TRBD1 | CASSSPDREVLFF
TRBV19 | - | CASSIVRGVFGNTIYF